What follows describes a single T cell receptor (beta chain). Its specificity is not known. The CDR3 spans 15 residues. Germline loops: CDR1 KGHSH, CDR2 LQKENI. J gave up 5 bases and V 3 bases, and 7 bases lay outside the gene matches. These data are taken from a study of cytomegalovirus exposure and HLA in healthy donors. Study-level results: An ancestry cluster, one associated with Asian ancestry, reportedly showed fewer N-insertions than the approximately 720-donor mean in a later analysis. Donors were assumed by presence/absence analyses to have roughly uniform sequencing depth.

Primers included in the PCR were 60 Vbeta and 13 Jbeta primers. In the source study's methods: In a later analysis, 75 million to 85 million unique TCR beta chains included roughly 11 million shared by two or more donors. Generated by immunoSEQ multiplex PCR, the TCRdb table keeps only in-frame clones and is missing some. The V and J calls and clone size come from that table; D and trimming were worked out from the DNA. The sample includes 150,000 to 200,000 clones, 60% to 85% seen only once; the top ten take less than 1%. The clonotype comes from a female donor in good health and CMV-seronegative. The J gene is TRBJ2-5, the V gene TRBV18, with 9 nucleotides matching TRBD2. What was sequenced was PBMCs. The CDR3 bases are TGTGCCAGCTCACCGGTCCAGGCGGGAGGGGAGACCCAGTACTTC. It yields the protein CASSPVQAGGETQYF.